The sample holds many counts of the clone carrying this TCR beta chain. This CDR3 region has 14 residues. V dropped 0 bases and J dropped 6 bases, with 12 bases sitting between them. CDR1 DFQATT and CDR2 SNEGSKA come from the germline V gene (reference sequence). TCRdb passed the RT-PCR reads through MiXCR, listing each CDR3 protein once. The sample includes about 680,000 distinct CDR3 sequences, 11% to 15% of them seen just once. The TCR was taken from a female donor in good health, serving as a healthy control. This rearrangement joins TRBV20-1 to TRBJ2-1; the D is unclear. The specimen was memory CD4+ T cells from blood. The CDR3 region has the DNA TGCAGTGCTAGAGATTCGTTCAGGCCCAATGAGCAGTTCTTC. It encodes CSARDSFRPNEQFF.